This T cell receptor beta chain was sequenced for a study of T cells after yellow fever vaccination. Study-wide findings and caveats: Clones that expanded after primary vaccination mostly reappeared after the booster (nearly 98% CD4, approximately 85% CD8). Only a minor proportion of clonotypes was detected across both CD4 and CD8 compartments. Weaker in magnitude, the secondary response showed a faster peak on day 5 versus 15.

This clonotype was seen a handful of times. Its specificity is not known. TCR cDNA was made by 5'RACE template switching, adding a universal primer site and UMIs. Each CDR3 protein is one row after TCRdb ran MiXCR on the 5' RACE reads. The table lists more than 300,000 distinct CDR3 sequences, about 10% of them singletons. This CDR3 is built from 16 residues. The V gene end was trimmed by 5 bases and the J gene end by 7 bases; junction bases not matched to a gene: 12. The V gene's germline CDR1 is DFQATT and CDR2 SNEGSKA (reference sequence). The rearrangement uses TRBV20-1 and TRBJ2-2, with TRBD2 identical over 11 bases. The receptor was isolated from a man younger than 30 who received the YFV17D yellow fever vaccine. The input for sequencing was CD4+ T cells sorted from PBMCs, taken 45 days after the yellow fever booster vaccination. The chain's CDR3 is CSAARASGGQGGELFF. In nucleotides, the CDR3 is TGCAGTGCTGCCCGGGCTAGCGGGGGGCAGGGCGGGGAGCTGTTTTTT.